A single T cell receptor beta chain is shown here with its context. Its antigen remains unidentified. Per-nucleotide qualities are absent, and no much larger clonotype sits a single base away. Counted from cysteine to phenylalanine, this CDR3 has 14 amino acids. The kept DNA is CDR3 alone, 42 bases in frame from the first base. Taken from the germline V gene, the CDR1 and CDR2 loops are SGHDN and FVKESK. The V and J ends are trimmed by 1 base and 0 bases, leaving 4 bases between them. TCR beta CDR3 regions were amplified from genomic DNA by bias-controlled multiplex PCR with the immunoSEQ v3 hsTCRB kit. TCR libraries were sequenced on an Illumina NextSeq 500 to 2 million to 2.5 million read pairs for survey level or about 5-6 million for deep level. Regarding the original processing steps: The immunoSEQ Analyzer software assigned V, D and J genes, filtered out non-productive sequences, and reported clonality. Repertoires were compared by productive Simpson clonality and by the Morisita overlap index of productive TRB rearrangements between infused TIL and blood. The absolute count of a clonotype in blood was estimated by multiplying the lymphocyte count by the CD3+ fraction and by the productive frequency of the clone. TCRdb retrieved this table from immuneACCESS and kept in-frame rearrangements only. Not all clones are present; in checked studies, unresolved V genes account for under half, and no reason is known for the remainder. The V and J calls and clone size come from that table; D and trimming were worked out from the DNA. The table for this sample lists tens of thousands of clones; around 79% of them were counted only once. The top ten clonotypes cover about 1.8% of the sample.

These data originate in a study of TIL therapy for anti-PD-1-resistant metastatic lung cancer (dated by TCRdb to 2020 to 2023). General notes on the study: Before any PD-1/PD-L1 blockade was given, tumors were harvested, nivolumab was then administered, and patients who progressed went on to receive lymphodepletion, an infusion of expanded TIL, and IL-2. Enrolled patients had a median age of about 50 years (range about 38-75) and a median tumor PD-L1 proportion score of 6% to 6.5%. The cohort was predominantly lung adenocarcinoma, with four EGFR-mutant and two ALK-rearranged tumors, and half of patients were current or former smokers. A median non-synonymous tumor mutation burden of more than 1.2 mutations per megabase was determined across the cohort by whole-exome sequencing. T cell receptor beta sequencing of tumor and peripheral blood was used to follow clonotypes across the tumor, the expanded TIL product and serial blood samples. What the work shows at the level of the full study, not this receptor alone: The study protocol defined all tumor marker inferences as exploratory. Clonotypes from the infused TIL partially replaced the baseline peripheral repertoire and then declined over months, and persistence showed no apparent association with response. The cohort was highly selected, including more treatment-naive, never-smoker and oncogene-addicted patients than is typical, which limits generalizability.

In the paper's terms, the time point label means: pre-treatment sample, taken before nivolumab and TIL therapy. A phase I trial run at two centers enrolled adults with stage 4 NSCLC between 2017 and 2020. The samples were drawn from an open-label, single-arm phase I trial testing tumor-infiltrating lymphocyte therapy combined with nivolumab in advanced non-small cell lung cancer. Blood mononuclear cells from EDTA tubes were separated on a Ficoll gradient and snap-frozen as pellets, and DNA was extracted from the cells using a Qiagen mini-prep kit. Recombination connected TRBV14 to TRBJ1-5; the D gene is unclear. The source of this sequence is a person between 25 and 80 years old with non-small cell lung cancer. This specimen was blood, taken at baseline. CDR3 loop: CASSQGDSNQPQHF. The DNA sequence is TGTGCCAGCAGCCAAGGGGATAGCAATCAGCCCCAGCATTTT. Reference TRBV14 and TRBJ1-5 proteins supply the regions before and after the CDR3; the full variable domain is: EAGVTQFPSHSVIEKGQTVTLRCDPISGHDNLYWYRRVMGKEIKFLLHFVKESKQDESGMPNNRFLAERTGGTYSTLKVQPAELEDSGVYFCASSQGDSNQPQHFGDGTRLSIL.